This record concerns one TCR beta chain sequence. Its antigen is not known. The sample belongs to a study of OX40 agonist ivuxolimab in advanced cancers. Overall study: Previous treatment with anti-PD-1, anti-PD-L1 or anti-CTLA-4 therapy was allowed; 30% to 50% had received some. Findings and limits, study-wide: Some nonresponders also had low normalized T-cell clonal expansion.

Assay used: immunoSEQ multiplex PCR; TCRdb lists only in-frame clones, some missing. The table shows 77,000 or so clones, with 87% occurring only once. The CDR3 is made up of 15 amino acids. V lost 2 bases and J 10 bases, leaving 15 bases between the germline ends. Germline V gene sequence: CDR1 SGHVS, CDR2 FNYEAQ. The sample in question was CD4+ or CD8+ T cells sorted from blood, obtained in a trial of the OX40 agonist ivuxolimab. The receptor was isolated from an adult with an advanced solid tumor such as melanoma, head and neck, liver or kidney cancer. The chain employs TRBV7-6 and TRBJ1-6; D ambiguous. For the CDR3, the DNA is TGTGCCAGCAGCTTAACATGGTCCGGGAACTCACCCCTCCACTTT. As protein: CASSLTWSGNSPLHF.